These 15 T cell receptor beta chains share one sample of origin, sequenced in a study of blood T cell repertoires in COVID-19. Only in-frame clones appear in the TCRdb table, and some are missing; sequencing was by immunoSEQ multiplex PCR. The sample carries about 55,000 clones, roughly nine tenths recorded once. The sequenced material came from peripheral blood. The receptors shown here come from a man aged 35-49 years with acute or convalescent COVID-19.

The V gene is TRBV5-1, the J gene TRBJ2-1, with 8 bases lining up with TRBD2. Trimming removed 2 bases from V and 7 bases from J; junction bases left unmatched: 8. This CDR3 spans 15 amino acids. The germline V gene encodes CDR1 SGHRS and CDR2 YFSETQ. CDR3 protein: CASSFIAREDNEQFF. In nucleotides, the CDR3 is TGCGCCAGCAGCTTCATCGCGCGGGAGGATAATGAGCAGTTCTTC.

V usage is TRBV5-1 and J usage is TRBJ1-2; 9 nucleotides agree with TRBD1. This CDR3 is 14 amino acids long. Per the germline V gene, CDR1 is SGHRS and CDR2 is YFSETQ. V shed 4 bases and J 6 bases; nucleotides not matched to a gene: 7. CDR3 protein: CASSPADRGDGYTF. The CDR3 coding sequence is TGCGCCAGCAGCCCTGCGGACAGGGGCGATGGCTACACCTTC.

The chain couples TRBV29-1 to TRBJ2-7; 7 nucleotides agree with TRBD1. Per germline, CDR1 SQVTM and CDR2 ANQGSEA. V dropped 2 bases and J dropped 2; count of bases not matched to a gene: 9. The CDR3 loop spans 15 amino acids. CDR3 sequence: CSVEFVTGAAYEQYF. The CDR3 bases are TGCAGCGTTGAATTCGTTACAGGGGCCGCCTACGAGCAGTACTTC.

The rearrangement joins TRBV5-1 to TRBJ1-5; D remains ambiguous. CDR1 SGHRS and CDR2 YFSETQ come from the germline V gene. CDR3 length equals 14 residues. Trimming took 0 bases from V and 8 from J, leaving 12 bases between them. CDR3 amino acids: CASSLGVGEEPQHF. CDR3 bases: TGCGCCAGCAGCTTGGGCGTCGGGGAGGAGCCCCAGCATTTT.

This chain joins TRBV24-1 and TRBJ2-1, with TRBD2 matching 9 bases. Germline trimming cut 4 bases from V and 6 bases from J; bases unmatched to any gene: 6. The V gene's germline CDR1 is KGHDR and CDR2 SFDVKD. CDR3 size: 15 residues. This chain's CDR3 is CATSDVSGRSNEQFF. CDR3 DNA: TGTGCCACCAGTGACGTTAGCGGGAGAAGCAATGAGCAGTTCTTC.

The V gene is TRBV24-1, the J gene TRBJ2-3; 7 bases match TRBD1. CDR3 length: 17 amino acids. Germline assignment: CDR1 KGHDR and CDR2 SFDVKD. V dropped 0 bases and J dropped 4; count of bases not matched to a gene: 9. The CDR3 coding sequence is TGTGCCACCAGTGATTTGGGTCGACAGGGAAGGCCAGATACGCAGTATTTT. Its protein product is CATSDLGRQGRPDTQYF.

V and J are TRBV6-5 and TRBJ1-4; the D is unclear. This CDR3 has 14 amino acids. The germline V gene encodes CDR1 MNHEY and CDR2 SVGAGI. The V and J ends lost 5 bases and 7 bases respectively, with 14 bases between them. The CDR3 DNA reads as TGTGCCAGCAGTAGAACAGTTGACGTTGAAAAACTGTTTTTT. As protein: CASSRTVDVEKLFF.

This clone was counted a single time. The V gene is TRBV3-1 (or the pseudogene TRBV3-2), the J gene TRBJ2-7, with D possibly matching TRBD2 (7 bases). CDR3 length equals 13 residues. With 8 bases removed from V and 3 bases from J, the gap between germline ends came to 14 bases. Germline values: CDR1 LGHDT, CDR2 YNNKEL (reference sequence). CDR3 in DNA: TGTGCCAGCTCGAGGGGGGAGGGCTACGAGCAGTACTTC. Amino acids: CASSRGEGYEQYF.

J is TRBJ2-7 and V is TRBV30, with 8 bases aligning to TRBD1. The germline V gene has CDR1 GTSNPN and CDR2 SVGIG (reference sequence). J gave up 6 bases and V 4 bases, and 11 bases lay outside the gene matches. The CDR3 contains 14 residues. Here the CDR3 DNA reads TGTGCCTGGACCACGACAGGGGTAGGTTCCGAGCAGTACTTC. This codes for CAWTTTGVGSEQYF.

This rearrangement joins TRBV7-2 to TRBJ2-3; 12 bases align to TRBD2. The germline gives CDR1 SGHTA, CDR2 FQGNSA. The CDR3 spans 16 residues. V lost 1 base, J lost 5 bases, and 4 bases stayed unmatched. The CDR3 sequence: CASSLGGLAGLDTQYF. The CDR3 DNA follows: TGTGCCAGCAGCTTAGGGGGACTAGCGGGTTTAGATACGCAGTATTTT.

The chain has TRBV4-1 and TRBJ2-2; D is unresolved. CDR3 length: 13 residues. Germline CDR1 is MGHRA and CDR2 is YSYEKL. Trimming took 0 bases from V and 5 from J, leaving 4 bases between them. The CDR3 DNA follows: TGCGCCAGCAGCCAAGATCCGACCGGGGAGCTGTTTTTT. Translated: CASSQDPTGELFF.

This chain joins TRBV9 and TRBJ2-2, with 7 bases identical to TRBD1. This CDR3 comprises 15 residues. Germline CDR1 is SGDLS and CDR2 is YYNGEE. The junction had 5 bases not matched to a gene; V was cut back by 6 bases and J by 0 bases. CDR3 region: CASNPTGANTGELFF. CDR3 bases: TGTGCCAGCAACCCAACAGGGGCGAACACCGGGGAGCTGTTTTTT.

This CDR3 is CASSPLRGGAGQPQHF. DNA of the CDR3: TGTGCCAGCAGTCCCCTAAGAGGAGGGGCGGGTCAGCCCCAGCATTTT. V is TRBV2 and J is TRBJ1-5; TRBD1 is a possible D gene (5 bases). Germline lookup yields CDR1 SNHLY and CDR2 FYNNEI. This CDR3 contains 16 residues. V was pared by 5 bases and J by 6 bases, with 20 bases between.

This sequence joins TRBV5-6 and TRBJ1-2, with D unclear. Trimming cost V 0 bases and J 7 bases, with 4 bases left between them. CDR3 length: 11 amino acids. CDR1 SGHDT and CDR2 YYEEEE come from the germline V gene. In DNA, the CDR3 is TGTGCCAGCAGCTTGGCAGGTGGCTACACCTTC. Encoded protein: CASSLAGGYTF.

This rearrangement joins TRBV11-3 to TRBJ2-7; TRBD1 is a possible D gene (6 bases). Germline V CDR1 and CDR2: SGHNT, YENEEA. The CDR3 is made up of 16 amino acids. V lost 5 bases and J lost 0, with 17 bases in between. CDR3 sequence: CASSLIRDRSSYEQYF. The CDR3 nucleotides read TGTGCCAGCAGCCTGATACGCGACAGGAGCTCCTACGAGCAGTACTTC. Variable domain in full (rest from reference TRBV11-3 and TRBJ2-7): EAGVVQSPRYKIIEKKQPVAFWCNPISGHNTLYWYLQNLGQGPELLIRYENEEAVDDSQLPKDRFSAERLKGVDSTLKIQPAELGDSAVYLCASSLIRDRSSYEQYFGPGTRLTVT.